The 18 T cell receptor beta chains presented below share a single source sample, sequenced in a study of blood T cell repertoires in COVID-19. The table came from immunoSEQ multiplex PCR; TCRdb's copy has only in-frame clones and leaves some out. The sample shows about 300,000 clones, 70% to 90% of them seen only once. Sequencing was done on a sample of PBMCs or T cells enriched from blood (not recorded which). These receptor sequences come from a woman aged 25 to 39 who had recovered from COVID-19.

This chain uses TRBV25-1 with TRBJ1-1, with D perhaps TRBD1 (5 bases). Trimming left V 2 bases short and J 5 bases short, with 12 bases between. The CDR3 loop spans 14 amino acids. Germline V CDR1 and CDR2: MGHDK, SYGVNS. The CDR3 bases are TGTGCCAGCAGTGAAGCAGGGTTAAGGACTGAAGCTTTCTTT. As protein: CASSEAGLRTEAFF.

The chain employs TRBV4-2 and TRBJ2-3; TRBD2 matches at 11 bases. The CDR3 totals 16 residues. Trimming took 0 bases from V and 4 from J; bases not matched to a gene: 3. Germline CDR1 and CDR2: LGHNA and YNFKEQ. The CDR3 loop is CASSQDVAGGPDTQYF. CDR3 nucleotides: TGTGCCAGCAGCCAAGATGTAGCGGGGGGGCCAGATACGCAGTATTTT.

CDR3 in DNA: TGTGCCAGCAGCCACGGGACGGGAGCTAACTATGGCTACACCTTC. Translation: CASSHGTGANYGYTF. The genes are TRBV3-1 (or the pseudogene TRBV3-2) and TRBJ1-2, with D possibly being TRBD1 (5 bases). CDR3 size: 15 residues. With 3 bases removed from V and 0 bases from J, the gap between germline ends came to 11 bases. Germline CDR1 is LGHDT and CDR2 is YNNKEL (reference sequence).

V and J are TRBV4-2 and TRBJ1-1; 8 bases map to TRBD1. Looked up from germline, CDR1 is LGHNA and CDR2 is YNFKEQ. CDR3 length equals 13 residues. V dropped 6 bases and J dropped 3; count of bases not matched to a gene: 3. CDR3 sequence: CASRSTGDTEAFF. CDR3 DNA: TGTGCCAGCAGATCGACAGGGGACACTGAAGCTTTCTTT.

V and J are TRBV2 and TRBJ1-3; no clear D gene. The ends were cut back, 6 bases at V and 0 bases at J, with 15 bases in the middle. CDR1 and CDR2 (germline): SNHLY, FYNNEI. The CDR3 consists of 16 residues. CDR3 loop: CASSPRSASSGNTIYF. The CDR3 DNA reads TGTGCCAGCAGCCCGAGGTCCGCTAGCTCTGGAAACACCATATATTTT.

The rearrangement uses TRBV28 and TRBJ1-2; D is undetermined. Germline lookup yields CDR1 MDHEN and CDR2 SYDVKM. Trimming removed 6 bases from V and 3 bases from J, with 11 bases in between. CDR3 size: 13 residues. The CDR3 here is CASRRNLDYGYTF. As DNA, the CDR3 is TGTGCCAGCAGGCGAAACCTGGACTATGGCTACACCTTC.

The rearrangement links TRBV12-5 to TRBJ2-3; 9 bases agree with TRBD2. The ends lost 6 bases at V and 1 base at J; junction bases unmatched: 2. This CDR3 has 14 residues. Germline CDR1 is LGHNT and CDR2 is FRNRAP. CDR3 in DNA: TGTGCTAGTGGGATAGCGGGGGGCACAGATACGCAGTATTTT. This sequence encodes CASGIAGGTDTQYF.

This rearrangement joins TRBV5-1 to TRBJ2-3; 8 nucleotides line up with TRBD2. Germline assignment: CDR1 SGHRS and CDR2 YFSETQ. CDR3 length: 17 residues. V was pared by 3 bases and J by 2 bases, with 11 bases of the junction left unmatched. The CDR3 loop reads CASSYRGGGRNTDTQYF. DNA for the CDR3: TGCGCCAGCAGCTATAGGGGCGGGGGGAGGAACACAGATACGCAGTATTTT.

V usage is TRBV3-1 (or the pseudogene TRBV3-2) and J usage is TRBJ1-1, with 8 positions matching TRBD1. The ends lost 3 bases at V and 11 bases at J; junction bases unmatched: 14. This CDR3 has 15 amino acids. Germline CDR1 is LGHDT and CDR2 is YNNKEL (reference sequence). In DNA form, the CDR3 reads TGTGCCAGCAGCCACTCCCCACCCGACAGGGGTGAGGCTTTCTTT. Protein: CASSHSPPDRGEAFF.

V is TRBV4-3 and J is TRBJ1-1, with D unresolved. The CDR3 loop spans 14 amino acids. Germline loops: CDR1 LGHNA, CDR2 YSLEER. V was clipped by 3 bases and J by 4 bases, with 12 bases between them. The CDR3 DNA reads as TGCGCCAGCAGCCAGACTCCTCGGGGCACTGAAGCTTTCTTT. This codes for CASSQTPRGTEAFF.

The chain uses TRBV2 and TRBJ2-5, with D unresolved. Trimming cost V 6 bases and J 5 bases, with 13 bases left between them. This CDR3 is 13 amino acids long. In germline, CDR1 is SNHLY, CDR2 FYNNEI. The CDR3: CASRVPAAETQYF. In DNA form, the CDR3 reads TGTGCCAGCAGAGTCCCGGCGGCGGAGACCCAGTACTTC. The variable domain in full, completed from reference TRBV2 and TRBJ2-5, reads EPEVTQTPSHQVTQMGQEVILRCVPISNHLYFYWYRQILGQKVEFLVSFYNNEISEKSEIFDDQFSVERPDGSNFTLKIRSTKLEDSAMYFCASRVPAAETQYFGPGTRLLVL.

This chain uses TRBV11-2 with TRBJ1-3; TRBD1 matches 8 bases. The CDR3 contains 13 residues. Germline V gene sequence: CDR1 SGHAT, CDR2 FQNNGV. J was trimmed by 9 bases and V by 5 bases; bases with no gene match: 6. This chain's CDR3 is CASSQGQGGTIYF. As DNA, the CDR3 is TGTGCCAGCAGCCAAGGACAGGGTGGCACCATATATTTT.

Concerning this clone itself: Distinct nucleotide sequences in the sample also encode this CDR3. The chain uses TRBV6-1 and TRBJ2-7, with TRBD2 matching over 9 bases. The CDR3 is 14 residues long. The trim removed 3 bases at V and 2 bases at J, leaving 2 bases unmatched. CDR1 is MNHNS, CDR2 SASEGT, per germline. The CDR3 DNA is TGTGCCAGCAGTGAGGCGGGGGGGCCCTACGAGCAGTACTTC. It is translated as CASSEAGGPYEQYF.

V gene TRBV9 combines with J gene TRBJ1-3, with 8 bases identical to TRBD1. The CDR3 consists of 17 residues. V dropped 4 bases and J dropped 2; count of bases not matched to a gene: 11. Germline V gene lookup returns CDR1 SGDLS and CDR2 YYNGEE. CDR3 sequence: CASSNNPTGEAGNTIYF. CDR3 sequence (DNA): TGTGCCAGCAGCAACAATCCGACAGGGGAGGCTGGAAACACCATATATTTT.

This chain uses TRBV2 with TRBJ2-1, with D hard to call. The CDR3 runs 11 residues. Trimming left V 10 bases short and J 9 bases short, with 13 bases between. Germline CDR1 and CDR2: SNHLY and FYNNEI. CDR3 nucleotide sequence: TGTGCCACACGGTGGCCGGGTGAGCAGTTCTTC. Protein: CATRWPGEQFF.

The rearrangement joins TRBV7-9 to TRBJ1-2; no clear D. Trimming left V 5 bases short and J 8 bases short, with 12 bases between. The CDR3 runs to 12 residues. From germline, CDR1 is SEHNR and CDR2 FQNEAQ (reference sequence). This chain's CDR3 is CASSPGSGGYTF. The CDR3 coding sequence is TGTGCCAGCAGCCCAGGAAGCGGGGGCTACACCTTC.

The chain combines TRBV6-5 with TRBJ1-2; the D is unclear. Deletions cut 10 bases from V and 4 bases from J, with 7 bases between. The CDR3 sequence is 10 residues long. Germline V gives CDR1 MNHEY, CDR2 SVGAGI. CDR3 loop: CATKLYGYTF. The CDR3 DNA reads TGTGCCACGAAGCTCTATGGCTACACCTTC.

The genes are TRBV7-9 and TRBJ1-1; tentative D call: TRBD1 (6 bases). With 6 bases removed from V and 1 base from J, the gap between germline ends came to 15 bases. CDR1 SEHNR and CDR2 FQNEAQ come from the germline V gene (reference sequence). This CDR3 is built from 15 residues. For the CDR3, the DNA is TGTGCCAGCAGTTACACAGGGATCGCGAACACTGAAGCTTTCTTT. Translating gives CASSYTGIANTEAFF.